The present T cell receptor (beta chain) was sequenced within a study of T-cell reconstitution after alpha-beta-depleted transplantation in children. This clonotype has just a few counts. The V gene end was trimmed by 6 bases and the J gene end by 0 bases; junction bases not matched to a gene: 3. This CDR3 region has 14 residues. Germline assignment: CDR1 MNHNS and CDR2 SASEGT. Unique molecular identifiers were built into the TCRbeta library. TCRdb fed the PCR reads into MiXCR, producing one record per CDR3 protein. The sample consists of about 540,000 distinct CDR3 sequences, around 27% of them appearing once.

The clonotype comes from a boy younger than two with Wiskott-Aldrich syndrome, due to receive a stem cell transplant. The rearrangement links TRBV6-1 to TRBJ2-3; TRBD1 aligns across 7 bases. Sequencing used PBMCs, obtained before TCRalphabeta/CD19-depleted stem cell transplant. Written as DNA, the CDR3 is TGTGCCAGCAGCCGGGACAGTAGCACAGATACGCAGTATTTT. Translated: CASSRDSSTDTQYF.